This T cell receptor (beta chain) was obtained from a study of radiotherapy plus CTLA-4 blockade in lung cancer. The sample holds a few counts of this clone. TCRdb keeps only in-frame clones here, not all; method: immunoSEQ multiplex PCR. The sample carries over 80,000 clones, roughly 87% recorded once. The source is a human donor with non-small cell lung cancer who had stable disease on radiotherapy plus ipilimumab. The sequenced sample was peripheral blood, obtained from a patient treated with radiotherapy plus ipilimumab.

The CDR3 spells CASFGSGLQNQPQHF. CDR3 nucleotide sequence: TGTGCCAGCTTCGGCTCGGGACTCCAGAATCAGCCCCAGCATTTT. The J gene is TRBJ1-5, the V gene TRBV28, with a tentative D call TRBD1 (5 bases). The length of the CDR3 is 15 residues. V was clipped by 8 bases and J by 4 bases, with 18 bases between them. The V gene's germline CDR1 is MDHEN and CDR2 SYDVKM.